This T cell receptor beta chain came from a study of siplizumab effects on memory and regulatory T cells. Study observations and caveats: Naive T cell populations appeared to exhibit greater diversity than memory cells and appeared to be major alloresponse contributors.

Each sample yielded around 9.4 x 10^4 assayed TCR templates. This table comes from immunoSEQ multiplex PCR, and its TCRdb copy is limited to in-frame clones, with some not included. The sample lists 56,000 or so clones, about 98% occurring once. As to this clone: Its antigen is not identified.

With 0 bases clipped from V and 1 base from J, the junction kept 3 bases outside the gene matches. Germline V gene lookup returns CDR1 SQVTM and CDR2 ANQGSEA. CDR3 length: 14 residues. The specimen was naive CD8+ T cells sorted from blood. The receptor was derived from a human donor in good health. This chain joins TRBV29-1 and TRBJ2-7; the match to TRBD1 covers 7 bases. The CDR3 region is CSVEDRGQSYEQYF. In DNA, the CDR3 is TGCAGCGTTGAAGATCGGGGACAGTCCTACGAGCAGTACTTC.